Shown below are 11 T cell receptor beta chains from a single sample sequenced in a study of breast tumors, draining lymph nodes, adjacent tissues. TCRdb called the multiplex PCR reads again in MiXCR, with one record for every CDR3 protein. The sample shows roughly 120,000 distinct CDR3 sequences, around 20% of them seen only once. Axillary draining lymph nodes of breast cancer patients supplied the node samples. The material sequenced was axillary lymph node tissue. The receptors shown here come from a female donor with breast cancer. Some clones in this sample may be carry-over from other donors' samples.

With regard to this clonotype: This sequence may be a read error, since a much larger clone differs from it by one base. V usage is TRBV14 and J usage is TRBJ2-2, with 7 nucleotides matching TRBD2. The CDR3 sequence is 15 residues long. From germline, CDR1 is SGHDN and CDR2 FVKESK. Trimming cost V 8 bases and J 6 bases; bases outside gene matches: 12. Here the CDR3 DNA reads TGTGCCAGCGGCCTATATGGACTAGTCCCCGGGGAGCTGTTTTTT. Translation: CASGLYGLVPGELFF.

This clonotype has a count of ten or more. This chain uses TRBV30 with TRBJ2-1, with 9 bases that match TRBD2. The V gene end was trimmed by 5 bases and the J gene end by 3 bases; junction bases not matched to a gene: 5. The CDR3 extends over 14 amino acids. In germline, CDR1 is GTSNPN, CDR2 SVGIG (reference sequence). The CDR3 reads CAWGSGRFYNEQFF. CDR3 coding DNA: TGTGCCTGGGGAAGCGGGAGGTTCTACAATGAGCAGTTCTTC. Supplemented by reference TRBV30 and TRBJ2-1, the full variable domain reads SQTIHQWPATLVQPVGSPLSLECTVEGTSNPNLYWYRQAAGRGLQLLFYSVGIGQISSEVPQNLSASRPQDRQFILSSKKLLLSDSGFYLCAWGSGRFYNEQFFGPGTRLTVL.

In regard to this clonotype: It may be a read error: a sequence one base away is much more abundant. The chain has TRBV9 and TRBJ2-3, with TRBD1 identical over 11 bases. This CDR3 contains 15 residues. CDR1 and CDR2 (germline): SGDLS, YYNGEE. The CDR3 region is CASRMGQGVEDAQYF. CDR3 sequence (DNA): TGTGCCAGCAGGATGGGACAGGGGGTGGAAGATGCGCAGTATTTT.

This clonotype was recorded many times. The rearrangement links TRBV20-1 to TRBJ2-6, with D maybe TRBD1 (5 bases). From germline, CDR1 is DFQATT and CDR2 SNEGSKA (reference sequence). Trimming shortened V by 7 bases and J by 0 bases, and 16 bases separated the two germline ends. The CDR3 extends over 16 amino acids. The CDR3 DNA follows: TGCAGTGTCCCAGGGTGGTGGCACTCTGGGGCCAACGTCCTGACTTTC. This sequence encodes CSVPGWWHSGANVLTF.

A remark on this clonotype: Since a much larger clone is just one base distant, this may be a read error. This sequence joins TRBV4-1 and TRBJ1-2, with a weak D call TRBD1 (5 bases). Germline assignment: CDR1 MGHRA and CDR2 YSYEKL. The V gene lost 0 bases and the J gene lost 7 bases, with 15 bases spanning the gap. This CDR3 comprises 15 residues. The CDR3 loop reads CASSQDSGRDCGYTF. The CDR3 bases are TGCGCCAGCAGCCAAGATTCAGGGAGGGACTGTGGCTACACCTTC.

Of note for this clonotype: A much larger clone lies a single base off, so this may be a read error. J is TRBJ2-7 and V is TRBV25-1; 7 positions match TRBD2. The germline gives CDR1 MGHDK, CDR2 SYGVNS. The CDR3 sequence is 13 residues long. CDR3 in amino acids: CASGDGGESEQYF. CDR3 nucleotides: TGTGCCAGCGGTGATGGGGGGGAGAGCGAGCAGTACTTC.

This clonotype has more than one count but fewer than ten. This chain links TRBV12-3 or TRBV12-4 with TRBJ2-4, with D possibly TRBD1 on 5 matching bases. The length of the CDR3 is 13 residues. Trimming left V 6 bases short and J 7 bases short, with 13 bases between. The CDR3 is CASRDTRANIQYF. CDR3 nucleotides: TGTGCCAGCAGGGACACAAGGGCCAACATTCAGTACTTC.

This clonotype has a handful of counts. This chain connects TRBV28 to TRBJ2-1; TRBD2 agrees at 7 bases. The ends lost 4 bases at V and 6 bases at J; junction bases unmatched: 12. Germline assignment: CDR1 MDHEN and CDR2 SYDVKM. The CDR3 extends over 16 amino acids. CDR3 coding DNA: TGTGCCAGCAGTTATGAGGGCGGGAGTTTAGGCAATGAGCAGTTCTTC. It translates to CASSYEGGSLGNEQFF.

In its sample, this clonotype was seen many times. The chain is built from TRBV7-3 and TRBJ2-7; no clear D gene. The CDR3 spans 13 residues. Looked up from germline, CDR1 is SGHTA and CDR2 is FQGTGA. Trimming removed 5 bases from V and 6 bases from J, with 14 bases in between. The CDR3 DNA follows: TGTGCCAGCAGCCACGGTCCTGGCGGCGAGCAGTACTTC. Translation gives CASSHGPGGEQYF. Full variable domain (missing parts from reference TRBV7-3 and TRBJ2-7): GAGVSQTPSNKVTEKGKYVELRCDPISGHTALYWYRQSLGQGPEFLIYFQGTGAADDSGLPNDRFFAVRPEGSVSTLKIQRTERGDSAVYLCASSHGPGGEQYFGPGTRLTVT.

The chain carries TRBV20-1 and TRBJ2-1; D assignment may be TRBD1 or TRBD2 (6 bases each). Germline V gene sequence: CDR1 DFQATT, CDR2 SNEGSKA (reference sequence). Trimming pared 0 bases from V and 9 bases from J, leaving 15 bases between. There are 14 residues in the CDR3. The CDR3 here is CSARDWGASGEQFF. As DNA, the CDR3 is TGCAGTGCTAGAGATTGGGGGGCTTCAGGTGAGCAGTTCTTC.

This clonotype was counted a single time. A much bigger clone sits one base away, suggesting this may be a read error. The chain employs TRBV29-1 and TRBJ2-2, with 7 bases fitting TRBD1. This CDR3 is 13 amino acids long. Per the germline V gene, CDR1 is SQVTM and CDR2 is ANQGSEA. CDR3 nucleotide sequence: TGCAGCGGCCTGACAGGGAACACCGGGGAGCTGTCTTTT. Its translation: CSGLTGNTGELSF.